Reported below is one TCR beta chain. This specimen comes from a study of blood T cell repertoires in COVID-19. The CDR3 runs to 14 residues. V shed 1 base and J shed 5 bases, with 12 bases lying between them. The germline CDR1 and CDR2 sequences are SGHRS and YFSETQ. Here immunoSEQ multiplex PCR was the method, and the copy in TCRdb shows in-frame clones only, minus some. The data contain around 240,000 clones, more than 75% of them seen just once; the ten biggest clones take up over 0.95%. Input material: peripheral blood. This clonotype was sampled from a man between 35 and 55 years old with acute or convalescent COVID-19. This sequence joins TRBV5-1 and TRBJ1-1; D is perhaps TRBD1 (6 bases). This chain's CDR3 is CASSLRGSGTEAFF. The CDR3 bases are TGCGCCAGCAGCTTGAGGGGGAGTGGGACTGAAGCTTTCTTT.